Below, 11 T cell receptor beta chains from the same sample are listed, as sequenced in a study of cytomegalovirus exposure and HLA in healthy donors. Assay: immunoSEQ multiplex PCR; the TCRdb copy retains only in-frame clones and omits some. The sample lists 180,000 or so clones, roughly 86% occurring once. Material for sequencing was PBMCs. These TCRs come from a man aged 30 to 39 in good health and CMV-seropositive.

The chain's CDR3 is CASRRQGQGFYEQYF. Here the CDR3 DNA reads TGTGCCAGCCGTCGTCAGGGACAGGGGTTCTACGAGCAGTACTTC. V and J are TRBV2 and TRBJ2-7; 10 bases map to TRBD1. The CDR3 length is 15 residues. V shed 8 bases and J 3 bases; nucleotides not matched to a gene: 10. Germline assignment: CDR1 SNHLY and CDR2 FYNNEI.

The chain employs TRBV18 and TRBJ1-4; no clear D. V was pared by 6 bases and J by 0 bases, with 5 bases between. Germline CDR1 KGHSH, CDR2 LQKENI. This CDR3 is built from 13 residues. This chain's CDR3 is CASSRATNEKLFF. The CDR3, as DNA: TGTGCCAGCTCCCGAGCAACTAATGAAAAACTGTTTTTT.

The V and J genes are TRBV29-1 and TRBJ1-2; D remains unclear. This CDR3 is built from 14 residues. Germline loops: CDR1 SQVTM, CDR2 ANQGSEA. The ends were cut back, 1 base at V and 0 bases at J, with 9 bases in the middle. In DNA, the CDR3 is TGCAGCGTTGAAGGCAGTTTAGCTAACTATGGCTACACCTTC. Protein: CSVEGSLANYGYTF. Drawing the rest from reference TRBV29-1 and TRBJ1-2, the complete variable domain is SAVISQKPSRDICQRGTSLTIQCQVDSQVTMMFWYRQQPGQSLTLIATANQGSEATYESGFVIDKFPISRPNLTFSTLTVSNMSPEDSSIYLCSVEGSLANYGYTFGSGTRLTVV.

The gene calls are TRBV7-3 and TRBJ2-5; D remains unclear. In germline, CDR1 is SGHTA, CDR2 FQGTGA. V lost 4 bases to trimming and J lost 5 bases, with 11 bases between them. This CDR3 region has 13 residues. CDR3 amino acids: CASSSRWWETQYF. DNA for the CDR3: TGTGCCAGCAGCTCCCGGTGGTGGGAGACCCAGTACTTC.

This chain links TRBV6-1 with TRBJ2-7; D is tentatively TRBD1 or TRBD2 (6 bases each). V lost 3 bases and J lost 1, with 13 bases in between. This CDR3 is built from 15 residues. Germline CDR1 reads MNHNS; CDR2 reads SASEGT. CDR3 protein: CASSDRGLPSYEQYF. The DNA of the CDR3 is TGTGCCAGCAGTGACCGGGGGCTACCTTCCTACGAGCAGTACTTC.

About this clone: One junction end disagrees with the germline gene, perhaps due to a read error. This chain uses TRBV28 with TRBJ2-7; tentative D call: TRBD1 (6 bases). The CDR3 has 11 residues. Germline lookup yields CDR1 MDHEN and CDR2 SYDVKM. This CDR3 is CASSLGQGYWF. The CDR3 DNA sequence: TGTGCCAGCAGTTTAGGTCAGGGGTATTGGTTC.

The rearrangement joins TRBV5-3 to TRBJ2-5; 13 nucleotides align to TRBD2. TRBV5-3 belongs to the ORF category, with a function that is uncertain. The CDR3 runs 16 residues. Unmatched junction bases numbered 7, after V lost 4 bases and J lost 4 bases. As DNA, the CDR3 is TGTGCCAGAAGCCGCCTACTAGCGGGAGGGGTAGAGACCCAGTACTTC. Translated, it gives CARSRLLAGGVETQYF.

V and J are TRBV7-9 and TRBJ2-7, with 10 bases that match TRBD2. Germline values: CDR1 SEHNR, CDR2 FQNEAQ (reference sequence). The CDR3 covers 14 residues. V was pared by 9 bases and J by 4 bases, with 9 bases of the junction left unmatched. Here the CDR3 reads CASKTSGNVYEQYF. The CDR3 bases are TGTGCCAGTAAAACTAGCGGGAATGTTTACGAGCAGTACTTC.

This chain links TRBV2 with TRBJ1-2; no reliable D call. The length of the CDR3 is 15 residues. The germline gives CDR1 SNHLY, CDR2 FYNNEI. Trimming left V 7 bases short and J 4 bases short, with 19 bases between. Here the CDR3 reads CASNEEGLGSYGYTF. The CDR3, as DNA: TGTGCCAGCAACGAAGAGGGCCTCGGGAGCTATGGCTACACCTTC.

The gene calls are TRBV29-1 and TRBJ2-7; D may be TRBD1 (6 bases). Germline-derived CDR1 and CDR2 are SQVTM and ANQGSEA. CDR3 size: 14 residues. V was cut by 7 bases and J by 5 bases, with 21 bases left in between. The CDR3 DNA follows: TGCAGCGCTTTGGCCCGGGACAAAATGAACGAGCAGTACTTC. Translating gives CSALARDKMNEQYF.

This clone was counted a single time. This chain links TRBV11-2 with TRBJ1-5; 7 bases map to TRBD1. Per germline, CDR1 SGHAT and CDR2 FQNNGV. Trimming removed 5 bases from V and 0 bases from J; junction bases left unmatched: 4. The CDR3 sequence is 15 residues long. DNA for the CDR3: TGTGCCAGCAGCCCGACAGGGTATAGCAATCAGCCCCAGCATTTT. This gives the protein CASSPTGYSNQPQHF.